This entry features one T cell receptor (beta chain) sequence. V trimming: 0 bases; J trimming: 4 bases; junction bases outside the gene matches: 1. Germline lookup yields CDR1 SGHRS and CDR2 YFSETQ. This CDR3 has 14 amino acids. The entry originates in a study of blood T cell repertoires in COVID-19. Looking at the study overall: Spain, Italy and the United States supplied samples that represented acute and convalescent COVID-19. From T cells, B-cell-depleted T cells, or PBMCs came the material, which was cDNA or gDNA.

Clones were sequenced by immunoSEQ multiplex PCR, and TCRdb holds only the in-frame ones, with some missing. The table has 60,000 to 65,000 clones, approximately 77% seen once; the top ten hold around 4.8%. This TCR came from a woman aged 70-85 years with COVID-19, enrolled during active disease. The V call is TRBV5-1, the J call TRBJ2-1; 7 bases line up with TRBD1. Sequencing used peripheral blood. The DNA for the CDR3 is TGCGCCAGCAGCTTGGCACAGGGGTACAATGAGCAGTTCTTC. As protein: CASSLAQGYNEQFF.